The 27 T cell receptor beta chains listed next were all sequenced from one sample in a study of CD8+CD57+ T cells in acquired aplastic anemia. Genomic DNA constituted the template upon which TCR beta VDJ and CDR3 profiling was performed. TCRdb ran MiXCR on the reads and lists one entry per CDR3 protein. The profile shows just over 450,000 distinct CDR3 sequences, around 32% of them singletons. Sequencing was done on patients that had shown CD8+CD57+ cell expansion by flow cytometry. The sequenced material came from sorted CD4+, CD8+, or CD8+CD57+ T cells (not recorded which) from PBMCs. All receptors derive from a human donor with aplastic anemia.

In this sample, this clonotype turned up many times. The junction departs from the called germline gene at one end, perhaps through a read error. The chain has TRBV7-7 and TRBJ1-6, with 7 bases lining up with TRBD1. The CDR3 has 13 amino acids. Germline loops: CDR1 SSHAT, CDR2 FNYEAQ (reference sequence). The CDR3 DNA reads TGTGCTAGCAGCGCCGACAGGGAAGCACCCCTCCACTTT. This translates into CASSADREAPLHF.

This clonotype was found many times. V gene TRBV20-1 combines with J gene TRBJ1-2; the D is unclear. The CDR3 consists of 12 residues. Germline-derived CDR1 and CDR2 are DFQATT and SNEGSKA (reference sequence). V lost 6 bases, J lost 4 bases, and 12 bases lay in between. CDR3 DNA: TGCAGTGCGGTAGAAGATTCCTATGGCTACACCTTC. Its translation is CSAVEDSYGYTF.

This sequence joins TRBV10-3 and TRBJ2-2; perhaps TRBD2 as D (5 bases). The CDR3 length is 12 residues. Per germline, CDR1 ENHRY and CDR2 SYGVKD. Trimming left V 3 bases short and J 7 bases short, with 6 bases between. Here the CDR3 reads CAISDGVGELFF. The CDR3, as DNA: TGTGCCATCAGTGACGGGGTCGGGGAGCTGTTTTTT.

The V and J genes are TRBV7-2 and TRBJ2-7; D unresolved. CDR1 and CDR2 from the germline V gene are SGHTA and FQGNSA. V lost 0 bases and J lost 5, with 5 bases in between. This CDR3 has 12 residues. The CDR3 DNA sequence: TGTGCCAGCAGCTTAGCAAGCCACGAGCAGTACTTC. Residues: CASSLASHEQYF.

This clonotype was observed a few times. The rearrangement uses TRBV12-3 or TRBV12-4 and TRBJ1-6; D remains unclear. Deletions cut 4 bases from V and 7 bases from J, with 8 bases between. The CDR3 sequence is 13 residues long. This chain's CDR3 is CASSYDPNSPLHF. The CDR3 bases are TGTGCCAGCAGTTATGATCCGAATTCACCCCTCCACTTT.

This clonotype turned up a few times. The V and J genes are TRBV5-1 and TRBJ1-3; tentative D call: TRBD1 (6 bases). CDR1 and CDR2 from the germline V gene are SGHRS and YFSETQ. The length of the CDR3 is 16 residues. Trimming removed 2 bases from V and 0 bases from J, with 12 bases in between. CDR3 protein: CASSLRDTSSGNTIYF. CDR3 nucleotide sequence: TGCGCCAGCAGCTTACGGGACACGAGCTCTGGAAACACCATATATTTT.

The gene calls are TRBV7-9 and TRBJ1-1, with D unresolved. The CDR3 has 15 residues. CDR1 is SEHNR, CDR2 FQNEAQ, per germline (reference sequence). V gave up 6 bases and J gave up 3 bases, with 17 bases separating them. This CDR3 is CASSQHSSRDTEAFF. CDR3 nucleotides: TGTGCCAGCAGTCAACACTCATCCCGGGACACTGAAGCTTTCTTT. Full variable domain (missing parts from reference TRBV7-9 and TRBJ1-1): DTGVSQNPRHKITKRGQNVTFRCDPISEHNRLYWYRQTLGQGPEFLTYFQNEAQLEKSRLLSDRFSAERPKGSFSTLEIQRTEQGDSAMYLCASSQHSSRDTEAFFGQGTRLTVV.

The CDR3 sequence is CASSSRSRQGGNQPQHF. CDR3 nucleotide sequence: TGTGCCAGCAGTTCACGAAGCAGACAGGGAGGCAATCAGCCCCAGCATTTT. This rearrangement joins TRBV28 to TRBJ1-5; 7 bases map to TRBD1. The CDR3 is made up of 17 amino acids. V shed 4 bases, J shed 2 bases, and the junction held 11 bases outside the gene matches. The V gene's germline CDR1 is MDHEN and CDR2 SYDVKM.

This clonotype was picked up many times. The V and J genes are TRBV19 and TRBJ1-1; D possibly corresponds to TRBD1 (6 bases). This CDR3 is built from 14 residues. In germline, CDR1 is LNHDA, CDR2 SQIVND (reference sequence). Trimming removed 3 bases at V and 3 bases at J, with 11 bases between. The CDR3 sequence is CASSIVQGYTEAFF. The CDR3, as DNA: TGTGCCAGTAGTATCGTACAGGGATACACTGAAGCTTTCTTT.

In the case of this clonotype: A read error may be the cause here, since a much bigger clone is one base away. The V call is TRBV7-9, the J call TRBJ2-7; weak D call: TRBD2 (5 bases). The CDR3 loop spans 14 amino acids. CDR1 is SEHNR, CDR2 FQNEAQ, per germline (reference sequence). Trimming cost V 3 bases and J 4 bases, with 13 bases left between them. CDR3 nucleotide sequence: TGTGCCAGCAGCTTCCGACGGGGTTCTTACGAGCAGTACTTC. Translation: CASSFRRGSYEQYF.

This chain uses TRBV25-1 with TRBJ2-5, with 11 bases identical to TRBD2. Germline assignment: CDR1 MGHDK and CDR2 SYGVNS. The CDR3 spans 17 residues. The trim removed 4 bases at V and 4 bases at J, leaving 11 bases unmatched. The CDR3: CASSVRLAGGGGETQYF. DNA of the CDR3: TGTGCCAGCAGTGTAAGGCTAGCGGGGGGAGGAGGAGAGACCCAGTACTTC.

The V and J genes are TRBV6-2 or TRBV6-3 and TRBJ1-1, with D unresolved. V was clipped by 2 bases and J by 1 base, with 5 bases between them. This CDR3 is 13 amino acids long. From germline, CDR1 is MNHEY and CDR2 SVGEGT. The CDR3 is CASSYLRNTEAFF. The CDR3, as DNA: TGTGCCAGCAGTTACCTGAGGAACACTGAAGCTTTCTTT.

In the case of this clonotype: This CDR3 fails to terminate in the conserved phenylalanine or tryptophan, so it likely reflects a read error. This rearrangement joins TRBV25-1 to TRBJ1-6; D may be TRBD1 (6 bases). There are 13 residues in the CDR3. Germline CDR1 MGHDK, CDR2 SYGVNS. The CDR3 sequence is CASSGQYNPPLHV. The CDR3 DNA is TGTGCCAGCAGCGGACAGTATAATCCACCCCTCCACGTT.

In this sample, this clonotype turned up many times. The chain links TRBV20-1 to TRBJ2-5; 11 positions match TRBD2. CDR1 and CDR2 from the germline V gene are DFQATT and SNEGSKA (reference sequence). Trimming removed 1 base from V and 5 bases from J; junction bases left unmatched: 3. CDR3 length equals 14 residues. The DNA of the CDR3 is TGCAGTGCTAGAGGACTAGCGGGGACGGAGACCCAGTACTTC. This translates into CSARGLAGTETQYF.

Comment on this clonotype: Since a much larger clone is just one base distant, this may be a read error. This sequence joins TRBV9 and TRBJ1-2, with 11 bases matching TRBD1. This CDR3 has 15 amino acids. After removal of 1 base from V and 8 bases from J, the junction contained 7 bases not matched to a gene. In germline, CDR1 is SGDLS, CDR2 YYNGEE. The CDR3 bases are TGTGCCAGCAGCGTAACGGGACAGGGGGGTACAGGCTACACCTTC. Translated, it gives CASSVTGQGGTGYTF.

In its sample, this clonotype was seen many times. The chain recombines TRBV19 with TRBJ1-2; D gene ambiguous. The germline V gene has CDR1 LNHDA and CDR2 SQIVND (reference sequence). Trimming removed 6 bases at V and 4 bases at J, with 12 bases between. The CDR3 runs 13 residues. The CDR3 DNA reads as TGTGCCAGTAGCCAGAGAATGGTCTATGGCTACACCTTC. Its translation is CASSQRMVYGYTF.

There are a few counts of this clonotype. The chain carries TRBV13 and TRBJ2-3, with 7 bases matching TRBD1. The CDR3 is made up of 12 amino acids. V was pared by 5 bases and J by 11 bases, with 7 bases of the junction left unmatched. Germline CDR1 reads PRHDT; CDR2 reads FYEKMQ (reference sequence). This CDR3 is CASSPRQGGQYF. In DNA, the CDR3 is TGTGCCAGCAGCCCTCGACAGGGCGGGCAGTATTTT.

V is TRBV7-2 and J is TRBJ1-4, with a possible D match to TRBD1 (6 bases). The CDR3 contains 14 residues. Germline V gene sequence: CDR1 SGHTA, CDR2 FQGNSA. V shed 5 bases and J shed 6 bases, with 13 bases lying between them. CDR3 coding DNA: TGTGCCAGCAGCGCGACAGGTCGTGATGAAAAACTGTTTTTT. It yields the protein CASSATGRDEKLFF.

J is TRBJ1-4 and V is TRBV9, with D perhaps matching TRBD1 (5 bases). The CDR3 contains 16 residues. V lost 2 bases to trimming and J lost 12 bases, with 23 bases between them. CDR1 SGDLS and CDR2 YYNGEE come from the germline V gene. CDR3 amino acids: CASSVSPGLGLGELFF. The CDR3, as DNA: TGTGCCAGCAGCGTTTCGCCGGGACTGGGGCTCGGGGAACTGTTTTTT.

This clonotype came up many times. J is TRBJ2-7 and V is TRBV7-6, with TRBD2 matching 10 bases. Germline-derived CDR1 and CDR2 are SGHVS and FNYEAQ. With V trimmed by 6 bases and J by 4 bases, 6 bases remained unmatched. The CDR3 covers 14 residues. The CDR3, as DNA: TGTGCCAGCAGTCAAGCGGGAGGGCGTTACGAGCAGTACTTC. This encodes CASSQAGGRYEQYF.

Many counts were recorded for this clonotype. The chain has TRBV19 and TRBJ2-7; 12 positions match TRBD2. With 5 bases clipped from V and 4 bases from J, the junction kept 0 bases outside the gene matches. This CDR3 has 13 residues. Germline assignment: CDR1 LNHDA and CDR2 SQIVND (reference sequence). The CDR3 nucleotides are TGTGCCAGTAGTGGGACTAGCGGGTACGAGCAGTACTTC. Protein sequence: CASSGTSGYEQYF.

The chain joins TRBV20-1 to TRBJ2-1; D is undetermined. This CDR3 contains 12 residues. Germline values: CDR1 DFQATT, CDR2 SNEGSKA (reference sequence). V dropped 8 bases and J dropped 2 bases, with 10 bases sitting between them. CDR3 nucleotides: TGCAGTACCTTAGAACCCTACAATGAGCAGTTCTTC. Its translation: CSTLEPYNEQFF.

Ten or more counts support this clonotype. V and J are TRBV10-3 and TRBJ1-1; D remains unclear. Trimming pared 4 bases from V and 5 bases from J, leaving 8 bases between. The CDR3 consists of 12 residues. The V gene's germline CDR1 is ENHRY and CDR2 SYGVKD. The CDR3 region is CAISGIGTEAFF. The CDR3 nucleotides are TGTGCCATCAGTGGTATTGGGACTGAAGCTTTCTTT.

The CDR3 loop is CARPPPGLASYEQYF. CDR3 sequence (DNA): TGTGCTAGGCCCCCCCCTGGGCTAGCTTCCTACGAGCAGTACTTC. The chain carries TRBV25-1 and TRBJ2-7; D possibly corresponds to TRBD2 (5 bases). This CDR3 is built from 15 residues. Germline CDR1 reads MGHDK; CDR2 reads SYGVNS.

This clonotype has a count of ten or more. The chain has TRBV19 and TRBJ1-1; TRBD1 agrees at 8 bases. The CDR3 spans 14 residues. The germline CDR1 and CDR2 sequences are LNHDA and SQIVND (reference sequence). With V trimmed by 5 bases and J by 4 bases, 6 bases remained unmatched. The CDR3 nucleotides read TGTGCCAGTAGTCACGGACAGGGAGCCACTGAAGCTTTCTTT. This gives the protein CASSHGQGATEAFF.

The chain couples TRBV15 to TRBJ2-1; D assignment may be TRBD1 or TRBD2 (6 bases each). Germline CDR1 LNHNV, CDR2 YYDKDF (reference sequence). The V end lost 0 bases, the J end lost 10 bases, and 10 bases lay between the germline ends. The CDR3 runs 13 residues. CDR3 sequence reads: CATSRDRGGEQFF. CDR3 sequence (DNA): TGTGCCACCAGCAGAGACAGGGGAGGAGAGCAGTTCTTC.

About this clonotype itself: One end of the junction fails to match germline, which may point to a read error. This rearrangement joins TRBV29-1 to TRBJ2-5, with 8 bases identical to TRBD1. The germline gives CDR1 SQVTM, CDR2 ANQGSEA. The CDR3 extends over 13 amino acids. Written as DNA, the CDR3 is TGCGGCGTTATCAGGGGGCGCGAGGAGACCCAGTACTTC. It codes for CGVIRGREETQYF. The entire variable domain, with the rest obtained from reference TRBV29-1 and TRBJ2-5, is as follows: SAVISQKPSRDICQRGTSLTIQCQVDSQVTMMFWYRQQPGQSLTLIATANQGSEATYESGFVIDKFPISRPNLTFSTLTVSNMSPEDSSIYLCGVIRGREETQYFGPGTRLLVL.